These 11 T cell receptor beta chains share one sample of origin, sequenced in a study of OX40 agonist ivuxolimab in advanced cancers. The data were produced by immunoSEQ multiplex PCR, yet TCRdb's version contains in-frame clones alone and is incomplete. Seen here are 90,000 to 100,000 clones, approximately 90% observed once, and the top ten hold 0.79%. Sample: CD4+ or CD8+ T cells sorted from blood, taken in a trial of the OX40 agonist ivuxolimab. The source of these receptors is an adult with an advanced solid tumor such as melanoma, head and neck, liver or kidney cancer.

This sequence joins TRBV27 and TRBJ1-4, with D unclear. The V end lost 6 bases, the J end lost 1 base, and 18 bases lay between the germline ends. From germline, CDR1 is MNHEY and CDR2 SMNVEV (reference sequence). CDR3 length: 17 residues. The DNA of the CDR3 is TGTGCCAGCAGCCTGACTGGGCCTCGGGTAACTAATGAAAAACTGTTTTTT. Translating it yields CASSLTGPRVTNEKLFF.

The chain has TRBV5-4 and TRBJ1-6, with 9 bases fitting TRBD1. The CDR3 is 16 amino acids. J lost 8 bases, V lost 1 base, and 7 bases had no gene match. Germline loops: CDR1 SGHNT, CDR2 YYREEE (reference sequence). CDR3 in amino acids: CASSLPGQGSYSPLHF. DNA of the CDR3: TGTGCCAGCAGCTTGCCCGGACAGGGGAGTTATTCACCCCTCCACTTT.

Of note for this clone: The sample carries other DNA sequences with the same CDR3. This sequence joins TRBV2 and TRBJ1-1; 8 nucleotides match TRBD1. The length of the CDR3 is 14 residues. Germline CDR1 and CDR2: SNHLY and FYNNEI. The ends lost 5 bases at V and 0 bases at J; junction bases unmatched: 2. CDR3: CASSRQGMNTEAFF. For the CDR3, the DNA is TGTGCCAGCAGTCGACAGGGGATGAACACTGAAGCTTTCTTT.

The gene calls are TRBV28 and TRBJ1-4; 7 nucleotides agree with TRBD1. Germline values: CDR1 MDHEN, CDR2 SYDVKM. The CDR3 is 13 residues long. J gave up 7 bases and V 6 bases, and 5 bases lay outside the gene matches. The CDR3 DNA is TGTGCCAGCAGAGGGGGCGCGGGTGAAAAACTGTTTTTT. As protein: CASRGGAGEKLFF. Full variable domain (remainder filled in from reference TRBV28 and TRBJ1-4): DVKVTQSSRYLVKRTGEKVFLECVQDMDHENMFWYRQDPGLGLRLIYFSYDVKMKEKGDIPEGYSVSREKKERFSLILESASTNQTSMYLCASRGGAGEKLFFGSGTQLSVL.

The chain's CDR3 is CASSQFDSPNTGELFF. The CDR3 nucleotides read TGTGCCAGCAGCCAATTCGACAGTCCGAACACCGGGGAGCTGTTTTTT. The V call is TRBV5-6, the J call TRBJ2-2; weak D call: TRBD1 (5 bases). Germline V gene data show CDR1 as SGHDT and CDR2 as YYEEEE. CDR3 length: 16 residues. Trimming removed 4 bases from V and 0 bases from J, with 13 bases in between.

The V and J genes are TRBV5-1 and TRBJ2-3; the D gene is possibly TRBD1 (5 bases). This CDR3 is 11 amino acids long. In germline, CDR1 is SGHRS, CDR2 YFSETQ. Trimming removed 7 bases from V and 6 bases from J, with 9 bases in between. CDR3 protein: CASADSDTQYF. The CDR3 bases are TGCGCCAGCGCTGACAGCGATACGCAGTATTTT.

The V call is TRBV7-3, the J call TRBJ1-1; D not certain. V lost 1 base and J lost 5, with 14 bases in between. The CDR3 has 15 residues. Germline lookup yields CDR1 SGHTA and CDR2 FQGTGA. The chain's CDR3 is CASSLRGQSGTEAFF. As DNA, the CDR3 is TGTGCCAGCAGCTTAAGAGGCCAGTCAGGTACTGAAGCTTTCTTT.

J is TRBJ1-3 and V is TRBV21-1. TRBV21-1 is recorded as a pseudogene. The CDR3 consists of 16 residues. CDR3 sequence: CASSKRSGGDGNTIYF. Here the CDR3 DNA reads TGTGCCAGCAGCAAACGGTCAGGGGGGGACGGAAACACCATATATTTT.

V and J are TRBV29-1 and TRBJ1-2; possibly TRBD1 for D (6 bases). Germline CDR1 SQVTM, CDR2 ANQGSEA. Between the trimmed V and J ends, which lost 0 bases and 4 bases, there was a span of 15 bases. This CDR3 spans 15 amino acids. Written as DNA, the CDR3 is TGCAGCGTTGAAGATTCAGGGGCCCTATCCTATGGCTACACCTTC. Amino acids: CSVEDSGALSYGYTF.

J is TRBJ2-4 and V is TRBV29-1, with 7 bases that match TRBD2. V was pared by 7 bases and J by 7 bases, with 7 bases of the junction left unmatched. The germline V gene has CDR1 SQVTM and CDR2 ANQGSEA. The CDR3 is made up of 12 amino acids. The CDR3 sequence: CSGVRGGNIQYF. The CDR3 DNA is TGCAGCGGGGTACGGGGAGGGAACATTCAGTACTTC.

The chain couples TRBV18 to TRBJ1-1, with 7 bases that match TRBD1. The V and J ends lost 1 base and 4 bases, in that order; junction bases with no gene match: 12. Germline CDR1 and CDR2: KGHSH and LQKENI. The CDR3 spans 17 residues. In nucleotides, the CDR3 is TGTGCCAGCTCACCACGGAGTCAGGGGGACTCGGGCACTGAAGCTTTCTTT. Translating gives CASSPRSQGDSGTEAFF. Supplemented by reference TRBV18 and TRBJ1-1, the full variable domain reads NAGVMQNPRHLVRRRGQEARLRCSPMKGHSHVYWYRQLPEEGLKFMVYLQKENIIDESGMPKERFSAEFPKEGPSILRIQQVVRGDSAAYFCASSPRSQGDSGTEAFFGQGTRLTVV.